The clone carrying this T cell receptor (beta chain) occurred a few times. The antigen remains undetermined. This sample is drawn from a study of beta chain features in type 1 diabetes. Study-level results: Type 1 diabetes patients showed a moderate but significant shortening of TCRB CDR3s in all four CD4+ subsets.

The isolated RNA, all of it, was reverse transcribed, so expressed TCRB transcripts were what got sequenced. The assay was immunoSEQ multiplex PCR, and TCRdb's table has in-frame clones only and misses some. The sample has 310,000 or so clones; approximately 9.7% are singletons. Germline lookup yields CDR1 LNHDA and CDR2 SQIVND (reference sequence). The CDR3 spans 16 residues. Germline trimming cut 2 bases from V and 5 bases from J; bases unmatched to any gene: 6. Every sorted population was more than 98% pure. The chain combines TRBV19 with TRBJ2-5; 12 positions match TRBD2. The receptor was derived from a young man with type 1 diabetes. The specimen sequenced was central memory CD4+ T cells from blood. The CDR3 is CASSIWPSGGAETQYF. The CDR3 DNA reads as TGTGCCAGTAGTATATGGCCTAGCGGGGGGGCGGAGACCCAGTACTTC.